This T cell receptor (beta chain) was retrieved from a study of OX40 agonist ivuxolimab in advanced cancers. The protocol was immunoSEQ multiplex PCR, while the TCRdb copy is restricted to in-frame clones and leaves out a portion. The table shows almost 50,000 clones, with 88% occurring only once. Study-wide results and caveats: Expanded clones were, on average, more numerous among CD8+ T cells than CD4+.

With regard to this clone: Its specificity is not known.

Researchers took blood at baseline, on cycle 4 day 1, and on cycle 7 day 1. The length of the CDR3 is 8 residues. The J gene is TRBJ1-3, the V gene TRBV3-2. TRBV3-2 is a pseudogene segment. This clonotype originated in an adult with an advanced solid tumor such as melanoma, head and neck, liver or kidney cancer. Sequenced material: CD4+ or CD8+ T cells sorted from blood, taken in a trial of the OX40 agonist ivuxolimab. The CDR3 region is CSSCTIYF. The CDR3 coding sequence is TGTTCCTCGTGCACCATATATTTT.